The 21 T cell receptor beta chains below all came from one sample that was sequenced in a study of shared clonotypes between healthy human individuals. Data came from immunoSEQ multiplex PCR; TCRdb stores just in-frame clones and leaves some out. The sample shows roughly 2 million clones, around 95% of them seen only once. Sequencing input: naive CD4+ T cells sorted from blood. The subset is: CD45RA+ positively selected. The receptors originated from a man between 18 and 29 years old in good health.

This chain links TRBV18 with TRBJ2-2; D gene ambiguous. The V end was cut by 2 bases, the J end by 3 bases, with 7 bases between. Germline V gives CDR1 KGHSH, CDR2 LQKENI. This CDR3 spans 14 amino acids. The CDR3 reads CASSPFSDTGELFF. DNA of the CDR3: TGTGCCAGCTCACCATTCTCCGACACCGGGGAGCTGTTTTTT.

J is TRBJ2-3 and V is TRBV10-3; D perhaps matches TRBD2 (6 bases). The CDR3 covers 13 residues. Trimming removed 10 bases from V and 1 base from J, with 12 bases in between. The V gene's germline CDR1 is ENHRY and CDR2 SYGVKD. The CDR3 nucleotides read TGTGCCAACGCCCCGGGGGGCACAGATACGCAGTATTTT. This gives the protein CANAPGGTDTQYF.

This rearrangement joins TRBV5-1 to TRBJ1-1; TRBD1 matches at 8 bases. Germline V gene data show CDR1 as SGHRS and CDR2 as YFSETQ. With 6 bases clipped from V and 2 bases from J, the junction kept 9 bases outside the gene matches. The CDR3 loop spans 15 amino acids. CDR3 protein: CASTNRGTTNTEAFF. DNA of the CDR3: TGCGCCAGCACCAACAGGGGGACAACAAACACTGAAGCTTTCTTT.

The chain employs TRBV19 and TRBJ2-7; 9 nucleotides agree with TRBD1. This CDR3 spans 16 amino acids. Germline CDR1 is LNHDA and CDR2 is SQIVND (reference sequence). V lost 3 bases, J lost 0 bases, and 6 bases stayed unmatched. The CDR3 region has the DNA TGTGCCAGTAGTATCCCCACAGGGGGCAGCTCCTACGAGCAGTACTTC. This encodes CASSIPTGGSSYEQYF.

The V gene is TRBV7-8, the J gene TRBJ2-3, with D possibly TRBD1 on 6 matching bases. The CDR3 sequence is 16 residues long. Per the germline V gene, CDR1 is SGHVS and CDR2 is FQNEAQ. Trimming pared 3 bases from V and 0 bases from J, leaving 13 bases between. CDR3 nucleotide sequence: TGTGCCAGCAGCTTCTCGACAGGAGCTAGCACAGATACGCAGTATTTT. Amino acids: CASSFSTGASTDTQYF.

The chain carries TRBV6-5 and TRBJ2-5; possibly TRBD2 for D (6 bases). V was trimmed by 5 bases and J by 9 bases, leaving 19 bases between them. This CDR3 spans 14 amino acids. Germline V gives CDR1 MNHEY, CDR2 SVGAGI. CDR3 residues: CASSPPGGPRAQYF. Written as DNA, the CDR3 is TGTGCCAGCAGTCCACCCGGGGGACCCAGGGCCCAGTACTTC.

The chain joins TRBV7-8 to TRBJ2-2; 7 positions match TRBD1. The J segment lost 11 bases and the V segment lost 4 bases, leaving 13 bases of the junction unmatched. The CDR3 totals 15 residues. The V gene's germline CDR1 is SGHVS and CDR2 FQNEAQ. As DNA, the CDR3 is TGTGCCAGCAGCTCGCAGACGTTACGGGACAGAGAGCTGTTTTTT. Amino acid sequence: CASSSQTLRDRELFF.

CDR3 region: CAIKGPSGGSNTGELFF. As DNA, the CDR3 is TGTGCCATCAAAGGCCCCAGCGGGGGGTCCAACACCGGGGAGCTGTTTTTT. The J gene is TRBJ2-2, the V gene TRBV10-3; 9 nucleotides agree with TRBD2. The CDR3 loop spans 17 amino acids. Germline V gene data show CDR1 as ENHRY and CDR2 as SYGVKD. V gave up 7 bases and J gave up 2 bases; unmatched junction bases: 11.

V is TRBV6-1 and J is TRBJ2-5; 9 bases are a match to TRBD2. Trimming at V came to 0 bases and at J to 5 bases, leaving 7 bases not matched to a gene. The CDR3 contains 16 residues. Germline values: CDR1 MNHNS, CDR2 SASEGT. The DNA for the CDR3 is TGTGCCAGCAGTGAAGCTCGTCTAGCGGGGATGGAGACCCAGTACTTC. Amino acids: CASSEARLAGMETQYF.

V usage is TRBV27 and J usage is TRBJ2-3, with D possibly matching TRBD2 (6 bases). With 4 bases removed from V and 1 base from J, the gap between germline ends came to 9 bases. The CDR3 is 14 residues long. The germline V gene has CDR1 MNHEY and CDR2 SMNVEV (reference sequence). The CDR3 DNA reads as TGTGCCAGCAGTTGGGAGGCGGGCACAGATACGCAGTATTTT. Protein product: CASSWEAGTDTQYF.

The chain's CDR3 is CASSYANGLGELFF. CDR3 bases: TGTGCCAGCAGTTACGCGAACGGGTTAGGGGAGCTGTTTTTT. V usage is TRBV6-5 and J usage is TRBJ2-2; D is unresolved. CDR3 length: 14 amino acids. Germline lookup yields CDR1 MNHEY and CDR2 SVGAGI. Trimming took off 2 bases at V and 8 bases at J, with 12 bases between the two ends.

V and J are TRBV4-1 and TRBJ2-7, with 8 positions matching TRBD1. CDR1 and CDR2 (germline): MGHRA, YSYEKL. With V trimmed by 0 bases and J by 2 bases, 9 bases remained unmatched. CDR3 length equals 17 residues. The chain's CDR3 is CASSQESQTGEPYEQYF. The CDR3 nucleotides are TGCGCCAGCAGCCAAGAATCCCAGACAGGGGAGCCCTACGAGCAGTACTTC.

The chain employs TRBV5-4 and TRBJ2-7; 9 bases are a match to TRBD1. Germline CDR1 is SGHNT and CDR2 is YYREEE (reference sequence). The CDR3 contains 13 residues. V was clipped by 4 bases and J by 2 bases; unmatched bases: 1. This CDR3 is CASSRTGAYEQYF. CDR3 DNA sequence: TGTGCCAGCAGCCGGACAGGGGCCTACGAGCAGTACTTC.

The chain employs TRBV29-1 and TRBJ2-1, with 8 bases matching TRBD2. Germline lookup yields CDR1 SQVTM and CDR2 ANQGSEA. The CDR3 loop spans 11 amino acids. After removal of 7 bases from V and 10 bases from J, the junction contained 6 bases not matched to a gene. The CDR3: CSGSRGGEQFF. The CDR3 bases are TGCAGCGGTAGTCGGGGGGGCGAGCAGTTCTTC.

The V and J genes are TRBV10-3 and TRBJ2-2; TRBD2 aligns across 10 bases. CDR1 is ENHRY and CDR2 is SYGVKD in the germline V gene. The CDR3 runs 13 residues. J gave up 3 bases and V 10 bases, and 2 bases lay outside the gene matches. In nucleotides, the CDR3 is TGTGCCACCCTAGCGGGAGACACCGGGGAGCTGTTTTTT. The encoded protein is CATLAGDTGELFF.

The CDR3 region has the DNA TGTGCCAGCAGCGCTGCGGGGGGCAGGGTGAACTATGGCTACACCTTC. This translates into CASSAAGGRVNYGYTF. This chain links TRBV7-2 with TRBJ1-2; TRBD1 is a possible D gene (6 bases). The CDR3 has 16 amino acids. CDR1 is SGHTA, CDR2 FQGNSA, per germline. V was shortened by 5 bases and J by 2 bases, with 18 bases between the two germline ends.

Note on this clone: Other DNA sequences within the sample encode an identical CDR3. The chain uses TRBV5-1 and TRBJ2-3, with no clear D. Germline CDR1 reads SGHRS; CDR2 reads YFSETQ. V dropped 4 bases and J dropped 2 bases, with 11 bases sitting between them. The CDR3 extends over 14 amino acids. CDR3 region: CASSLGSYTDTQYF. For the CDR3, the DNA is TGCGCCAGCAGCCTCGGTTCGTACACAGATACGCAGTATTTT. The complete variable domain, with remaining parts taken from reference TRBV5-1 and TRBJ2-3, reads KAGVTQTPRYLIKTRGQQVTLSCSPISGHRSVSWYQQTPGQGLQFLFEYFSETQRNKGNFPGRFSGRQFSNSRSEMNVSTLELGDSALYLCASSLGSYTDTQYFGPGTRLTVL.

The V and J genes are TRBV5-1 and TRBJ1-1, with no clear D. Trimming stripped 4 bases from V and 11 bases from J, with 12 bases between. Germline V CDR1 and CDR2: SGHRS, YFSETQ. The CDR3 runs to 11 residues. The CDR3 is CASSAAHGAFF. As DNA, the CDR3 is TGCGCCAGCAGCGCCGCCCATGGGGCTTTCTTT.

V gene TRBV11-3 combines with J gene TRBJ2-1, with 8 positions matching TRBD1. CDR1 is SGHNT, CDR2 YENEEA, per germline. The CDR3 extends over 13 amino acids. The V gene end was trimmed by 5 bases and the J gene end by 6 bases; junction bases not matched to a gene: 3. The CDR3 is CASSTGGTNEQFF. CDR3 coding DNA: TGTGCCAGCAGCACAGGGGGAACCAATGAGCAGTTCTTC.

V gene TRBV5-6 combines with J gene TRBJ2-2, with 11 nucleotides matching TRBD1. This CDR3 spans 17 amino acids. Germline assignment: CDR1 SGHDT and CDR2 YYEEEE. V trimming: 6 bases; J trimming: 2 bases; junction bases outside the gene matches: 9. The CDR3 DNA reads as TGTGCCAGCACCGGGGACAGGGGGTTTCTTAACACCGGGGAGCTGTTTTTT. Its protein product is CASTGDRGFLNTGELFF.

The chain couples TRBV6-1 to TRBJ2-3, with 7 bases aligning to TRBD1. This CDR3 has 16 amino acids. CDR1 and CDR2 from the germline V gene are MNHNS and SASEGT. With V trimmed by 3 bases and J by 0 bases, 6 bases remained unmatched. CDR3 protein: CASSDGTDTSTDTQYF. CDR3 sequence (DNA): TGTGCCAGCAGTGACGGGACAGACACTAGCACAGATACGCAGTATTTT.